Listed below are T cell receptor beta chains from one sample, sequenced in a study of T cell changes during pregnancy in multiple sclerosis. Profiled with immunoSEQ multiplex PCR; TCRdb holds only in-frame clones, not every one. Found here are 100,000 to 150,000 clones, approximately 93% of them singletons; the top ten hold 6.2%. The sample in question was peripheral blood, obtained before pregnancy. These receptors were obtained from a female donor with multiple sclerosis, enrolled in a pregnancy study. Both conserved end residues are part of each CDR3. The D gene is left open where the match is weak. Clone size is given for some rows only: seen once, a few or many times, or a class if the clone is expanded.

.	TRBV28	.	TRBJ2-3	CASGLTGPMFTDTQYF	TGTGCCAGCGGATTGACAGGTCCAATGTTTACAGATACGCAGTATTTT
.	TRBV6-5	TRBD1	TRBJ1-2	CASSTRTGANYGYTF	TGTGCCAGCAGTACCCGGACAGGGGCTAACTATGGCTACACCTTC
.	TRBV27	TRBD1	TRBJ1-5	CASSLSGQGAYQPQHF	TGTGCCAGCAGTTTATCGGGACAGGGGGCTTATCAGCCCCAGCATTTT
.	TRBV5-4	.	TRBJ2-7	CASSLGTASSYEQYF	TGTGCCAGCAGCTTGGGGACAGCGAGCTCCTACGAGCAGTACTTC
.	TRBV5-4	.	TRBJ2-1	CASSLPSGFEQFF	TGTGCCAGCAGCTTACCCTCAGGGTTTGAGCAGTTCTTC
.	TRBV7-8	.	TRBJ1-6	CASSSQDGPPLHF	TGTGCCAGCAGCTCCCAGGATGGTCCACCCCTCCACTTT
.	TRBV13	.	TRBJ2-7	CASSPGIGQGGVEQYF	TGTGCCAGCAGCCCAGGTATAGGACAGGGAGGGGTCGAGCAGTACTTC
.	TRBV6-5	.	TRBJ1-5	CASSRQADQPQHF	TGTGCCAGCAGTCGACAGGCCGATCAGCCCCAGCATTTT
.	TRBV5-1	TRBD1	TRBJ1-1	CASSDRADTEAFF	TGCGCCAGCAGCGACAGGGCTGACACTGAAGCTTTCTTT
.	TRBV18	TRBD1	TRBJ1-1	CASSPGTGGGNTEAFF	TGTGCCAGCTCACCAGGGACAGGGGGCGGGAACACTGAAGCTTTCTTT
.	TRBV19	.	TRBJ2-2	CASSPGGGTGELFF	TGTGCCAGTAGCCCAGGCGGCGGGACCGGGGAGCTGTTTTTT
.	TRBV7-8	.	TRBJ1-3	CASSLATAGNTIYF	TGTGCCAGCAGCTTAGCGACAGCTGGAAACACCATATATTTT
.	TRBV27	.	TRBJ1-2	CASSLMGRGNYGYTF	TGTGCCAGCAGTTTAATGGGGAGAGGTAACTATGGCTACACCTTC
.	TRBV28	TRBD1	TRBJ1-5	CASSSQDRGTYQPQHF	TGTGCCAGCAGTTCCCAGGACAGGGGGACCTATCAGCCCCAGCATTTT
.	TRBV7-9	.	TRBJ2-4	CASSLVGGAKNIQYF	TGTGCCAGCAGCTTAGTAGGGGGTGCCAAAAACATTCAGTACTTC
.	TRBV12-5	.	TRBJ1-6	CASGLGLEGSPLHF	TGTGCTAGTGGTTTGGGCTTGGAGGGGTCACCCCTCCACTTT
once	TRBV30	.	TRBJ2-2	CAWSAQGDTGELFF	TGTGCCTGGAGTGCCCAGGGCGACACCGGGGAGCTGTTTTTT
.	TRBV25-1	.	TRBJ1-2	CASSEGAGYTF	TGTGCCAGCAGTGAGGGGGCTGGCTACACCTTC
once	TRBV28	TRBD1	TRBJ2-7	CASSIHGQGKDEQYF	TGTGCCAGCAGTATACACGGACAGGGAAAGGACGAGCAGTACTTC
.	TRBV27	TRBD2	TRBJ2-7	CASSLYPGAGVPEQYF	TGTGCCAGCAGTTTATATCCCGGGGCGGGAGTACCCGAGCAGTACTTC
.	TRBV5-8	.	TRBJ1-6	CASRGQQGAGSPLHF	TGTGCCTCGAGGGGACAACAGGGTGCAGGTTCACCCCTCCACTTT
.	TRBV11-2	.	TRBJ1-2	CASSLDLAPGGGYTF	TGTGCCAGCAGCTTAGATTTGGCCCCCGGAGGTGGCTACACCTTC
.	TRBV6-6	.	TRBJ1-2	CASSHHRDDYGYTF	TGTGCCAGCAGCCACCACAGGGATGACTATGGCTACACCTTC
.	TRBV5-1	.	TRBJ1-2	CASSLFGRDYGYTF	TGCGCCAGCAGCTTGTTCGGGAGGGACTATGGCTACACCTTC
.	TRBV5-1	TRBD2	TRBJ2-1	CASSLPSSGAYNEQFF	TGCGCCAGCAGCTTACCTTCTAGCGGGGCTTACAATGAGCAGTTCTTC
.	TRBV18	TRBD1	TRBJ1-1	CASSPVQGDAFF	TGTGCCAGCTCACCGGTTCAGGGGGACGCTTTCTTT
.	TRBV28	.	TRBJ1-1	CASRSTGRTEAFF	TGTGCCAGCAGATCTACAGGGCGAACTGAAGCTTTCTTT
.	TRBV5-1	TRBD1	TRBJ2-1	CASSSHGTGAVDEQFF	TGCGCCAGCAGCTCTCATGGGACAGGGGCAGTCGATGAGCAGTTCTTC
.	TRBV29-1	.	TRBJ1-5	CSVELAGNSNQPQHF	TGCAGCGTTGAATTGGCAGGGAATAGCAATCAGCCCCAGCATTTT
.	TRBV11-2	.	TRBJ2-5	CASSLTRGKETQYF	TGTGCCAGCAGCTTGACTAGGGGCAAAGAGACCCAGTACTTC
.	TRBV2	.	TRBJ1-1	CASANRVEAFF	TGTGCCAGCGCTAACAGGGTGGAAGCTTTCTTT
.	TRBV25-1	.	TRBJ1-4	CASSESNRDPFF	TGTGCCAGCAGTGAATCAAACCGGGATCCCTTTTTT
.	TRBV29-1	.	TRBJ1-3	CSVRDMLLSGNTIYF	TGCAGCGTACGGGACATGCTATTATCGGGAAACACCATATATTTT
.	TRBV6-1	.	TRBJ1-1	CASRFEGHTEAFF	TGTGCCAGCAGATTCGAGGGCCACACTGAAGCTTTCTTT
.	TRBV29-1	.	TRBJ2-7	CSGRDTSYEQYF	TGCAGCGGCCGGGACACCTCCTACGAGCAGTACTTC
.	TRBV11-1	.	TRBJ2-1	CASSLTRASGNEQFF	TGTGCCAGCAGCTTAACGCGGGCAAGTGGGAATGAGCAGTTCTTC
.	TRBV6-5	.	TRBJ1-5	CAISDRSDQPQHF	TGTGCCATCAGCGACAGAAGTGATCAGCCCCAGCATTTT
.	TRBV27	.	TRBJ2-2	CATRDTNTGELFF	TGTGCGACCCGGGATACGAACACCGGGGAGCTGTTTTTT
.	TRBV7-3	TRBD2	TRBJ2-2	CASSLGVRASGARPNTGELFF	TGTGCCAGCAGCTTAGGTGTGAGGGCTAGCGGAGCCCGTCCGAACACCGGGGAGCTGTTTTTT
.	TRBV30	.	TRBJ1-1	CAWSGFGDRAFF	TGTGCCTGGAGTGGTTTCGGTGACAGAGCTTTCTTT